This record looks at one T cell receptor beta chain sequence and its context. Its antigen is undetermined. The repertoire was sequenced with immunoSEQ multiplex PCR; TCRdb's copy has only in-frame clones and lacks some. The table lists 40,000 to 55,000 clones, 60% to 80% of them singletons. This sample was included in a study of vaccination effects on CD4 cells after COVID-19. After less than twelve days in culture, the CD4+ T cells were isolated. Cultures got half-medium changes with IL-2 on days 3 and 7. Trimming took 3 bases from V and 0 from J, leaving 12 bases between them. The CDR3 contains 16 residues. Germline assignment: CDR1 MNHEY and CDR2 SVGAGI. Study observations and caveats: Few convalescent patients were studied, and early post-infection samples were lacking.

This material consisted of CD4+ T cells from PBMCs cultured without peptide, taken before COVID-19 vaccination. This chain joins TRBV6-5 and TRBJ2-1, with D perhaps TRBD1 (5 bases). This sequence originates from a human donor who had a prior SARS-CoV-2 infection. In DNA, the CDR3 is TGTGCCAGCAGTTATCATGGGGCCCGCTCCTACAATGAGCAGTTCTTC. It yields the protein CASSYHGARSYNEQFF.